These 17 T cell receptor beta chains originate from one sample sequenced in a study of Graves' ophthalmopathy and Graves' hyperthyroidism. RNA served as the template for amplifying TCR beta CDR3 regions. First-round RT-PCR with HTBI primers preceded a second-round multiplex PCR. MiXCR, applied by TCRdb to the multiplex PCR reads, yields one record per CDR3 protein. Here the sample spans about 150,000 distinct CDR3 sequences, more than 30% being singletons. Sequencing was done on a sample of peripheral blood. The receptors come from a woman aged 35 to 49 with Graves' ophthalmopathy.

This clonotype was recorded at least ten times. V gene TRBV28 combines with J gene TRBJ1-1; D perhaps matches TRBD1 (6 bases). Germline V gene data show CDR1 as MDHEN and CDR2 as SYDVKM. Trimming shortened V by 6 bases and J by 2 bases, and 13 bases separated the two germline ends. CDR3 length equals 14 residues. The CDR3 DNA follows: TGTGCCAGCAGATCGGACAGTATAAACACTGAAGCTTTCTTT. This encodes CASRSDSINTEAFF.

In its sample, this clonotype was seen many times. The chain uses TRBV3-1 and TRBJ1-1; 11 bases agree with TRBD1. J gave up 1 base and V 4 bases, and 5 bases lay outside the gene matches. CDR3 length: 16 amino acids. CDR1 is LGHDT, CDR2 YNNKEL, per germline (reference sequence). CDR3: CASSPGQGVRNTEAFF. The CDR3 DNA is TGTGCCAGCAGCCCGGGACAGGGGGTAAGGAACACTGAAGCTTTCTTT.

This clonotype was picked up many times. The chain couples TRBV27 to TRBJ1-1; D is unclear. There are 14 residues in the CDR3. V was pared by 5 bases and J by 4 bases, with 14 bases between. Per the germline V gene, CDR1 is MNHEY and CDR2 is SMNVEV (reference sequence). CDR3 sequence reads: CASSSPGYGTEAFF. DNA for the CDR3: TGTGCCAGCAGTAGCCCGGGGTACGGCACTGAAGCTTTCTTT.

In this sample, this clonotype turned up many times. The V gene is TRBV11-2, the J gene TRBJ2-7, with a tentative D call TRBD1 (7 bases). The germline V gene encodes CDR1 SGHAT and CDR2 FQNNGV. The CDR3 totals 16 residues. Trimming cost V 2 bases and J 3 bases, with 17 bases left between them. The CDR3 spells CASSLLVTGDFYEQYF. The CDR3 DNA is TGTGCCAGCAGCTTACTTGTCACAGGGGACTTCTACGAGCAGTACTTC. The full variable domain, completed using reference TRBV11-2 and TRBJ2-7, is EAGVAQSPRYKIIEKRQSVAFWCNPISGHATLYWYQQILGQGPKLLIQFQNNGVVDDSQLPKDRFSAERLKGVDSTLKIQPAKLEDSAVYLCASSLLVTGDFYEQYFGPGTRLTVT.

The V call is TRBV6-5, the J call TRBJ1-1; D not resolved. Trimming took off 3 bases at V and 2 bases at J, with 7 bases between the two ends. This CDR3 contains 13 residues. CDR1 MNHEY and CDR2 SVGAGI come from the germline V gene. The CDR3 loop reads CASSYLGNTEAFF. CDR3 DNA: TGTGCCAGCAGTTATCTCGGAAACACTGAAGCTTTCTTT.

The CDR3, as DNA: TGTGCCAGCAGTCCCCACATCCCTGGCGACGAGCAGTACTTC. Its protein is CASSPHIPGDEQYF. The chain joins TRBV6-2 or TRBV6-3 to TRBJ2-7; no definite D call. V shed 5 bases and J shed 5 bases, with 16 bases lying between them. The CDR3 sequence is 14 residues long. Germline V gene data show CDR1 as MNHEY and CDR2 as SVGEGT.

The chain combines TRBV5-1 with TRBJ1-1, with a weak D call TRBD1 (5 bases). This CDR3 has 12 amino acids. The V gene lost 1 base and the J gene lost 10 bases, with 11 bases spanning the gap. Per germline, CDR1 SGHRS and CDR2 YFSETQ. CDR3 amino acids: CASSLNQGGAFF. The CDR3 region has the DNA TGCGCCAGCAGCTTGAATCAGGGAGGAGCTTTCTTT.

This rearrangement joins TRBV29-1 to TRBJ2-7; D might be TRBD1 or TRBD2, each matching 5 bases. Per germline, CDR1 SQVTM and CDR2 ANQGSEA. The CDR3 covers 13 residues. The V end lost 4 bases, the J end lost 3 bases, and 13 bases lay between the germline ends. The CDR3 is CSVVSRDGYEQYF. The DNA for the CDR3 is TGCAGCGTTGTATCCCGGGACGGCTACGAGCAGTACTTC.

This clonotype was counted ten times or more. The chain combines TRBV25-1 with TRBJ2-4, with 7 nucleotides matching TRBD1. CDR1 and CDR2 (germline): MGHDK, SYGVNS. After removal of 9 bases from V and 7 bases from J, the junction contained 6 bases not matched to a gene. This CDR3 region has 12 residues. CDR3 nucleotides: TGTGCCAGTGGGACAGCTGCGAACATTCAGTACTTC. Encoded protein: CASGTAANIQYF. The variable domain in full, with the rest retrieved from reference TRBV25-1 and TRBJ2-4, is EADIYQTPRYLVIGTGKKITLECSQTMGHDKMYWYQQDPGMELHLIHYSYGVNSTEKGDLSSESTVSRIRTEHFPLTLESARPSHTSQYLCASGTAANIQYFGAGTRLSVL.

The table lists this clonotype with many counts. CDR3 protein: CAWSTQYRDRNGYTF. DNA for the CDR3: TGTGCCTGGAGTACTCAGTACCGGGACAGAAATGGCTACACCTTC. The chain joins TRBV30 to TRBJ1-2, with 7 bases fitting TRBD1. The CDR3 extends over 15 amino acids. CDR1 GTSNPN and CDR2 SVGIG come from the germline V gene (reference sequence). V gave up 2 bases and J gave up 6 bases; unmatched junction bases: 12.

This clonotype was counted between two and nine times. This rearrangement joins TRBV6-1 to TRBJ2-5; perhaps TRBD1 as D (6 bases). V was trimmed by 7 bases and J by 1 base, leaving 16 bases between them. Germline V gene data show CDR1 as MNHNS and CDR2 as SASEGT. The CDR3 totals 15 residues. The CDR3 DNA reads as TGTGCCAGCACCATGACAGGCTTAGGCCAAGAGACCCAGTACTTC. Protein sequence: CASTMTGLGQETQYF.

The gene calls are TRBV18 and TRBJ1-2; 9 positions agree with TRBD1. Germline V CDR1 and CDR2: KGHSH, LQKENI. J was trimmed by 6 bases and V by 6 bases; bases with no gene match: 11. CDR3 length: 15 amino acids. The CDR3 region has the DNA TGTGCCAGCTCCCTCGTGGACAGGGGAGAAAATGGCTACACCTTC. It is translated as CASSLVDRGENGYTF.

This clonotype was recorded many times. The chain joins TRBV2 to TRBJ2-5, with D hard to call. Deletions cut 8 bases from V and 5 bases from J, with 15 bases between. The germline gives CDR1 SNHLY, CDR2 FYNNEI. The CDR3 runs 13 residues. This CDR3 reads CASLFYPAETQYF. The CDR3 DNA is TGTGCCAGCCTTTTTTACCCGGCGGAGACCCAGTACTTC. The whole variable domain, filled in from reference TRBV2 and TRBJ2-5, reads EPEVTQTPSHQVTQMGQEVILRCVPISNHLYFYWYRQILGQKVEFLVSFYNNEISEKSEIFDDQFSVERPDGSNFTLKIRSTKLEDSAMYFCASLFYPAETQYFGPGTRLLVL.

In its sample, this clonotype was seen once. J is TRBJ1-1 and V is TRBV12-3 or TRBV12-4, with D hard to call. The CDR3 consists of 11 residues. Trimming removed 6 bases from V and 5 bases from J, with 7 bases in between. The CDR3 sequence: CASSGPTEAFF. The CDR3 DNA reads TGTGCCAGCAGCGGCCCAACTGAAGCTTTCTTT.

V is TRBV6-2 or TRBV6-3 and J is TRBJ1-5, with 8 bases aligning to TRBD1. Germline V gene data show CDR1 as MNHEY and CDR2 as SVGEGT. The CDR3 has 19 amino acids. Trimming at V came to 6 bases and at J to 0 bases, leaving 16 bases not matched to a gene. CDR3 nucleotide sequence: TGTGCCAGCAGACATACCCGGGACAGGCTAACCTTTAGCAATCAGCCCCAGCATTTT. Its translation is CASRHTRDRLTFSNQPQHF.

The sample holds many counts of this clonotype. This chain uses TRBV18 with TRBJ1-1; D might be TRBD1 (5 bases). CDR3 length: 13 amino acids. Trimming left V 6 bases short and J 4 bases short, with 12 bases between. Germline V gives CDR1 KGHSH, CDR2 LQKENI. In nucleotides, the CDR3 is TGTGCCAGCTCCCGGGGGGAGGGCACTGAAGCTTTCTTT. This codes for CASSRGEGTEAFF. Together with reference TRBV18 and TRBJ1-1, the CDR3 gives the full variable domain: NAGVMQNPRHLVRRRGQEARLRCSPMKGHSHVYWYRQLPEEGLKFMVYLQKENIIDESGMPKERFSAEFPKEGPSILRIQQVVRGDSAAYFCASSRGEGTEAFFGQGTRLTVV.

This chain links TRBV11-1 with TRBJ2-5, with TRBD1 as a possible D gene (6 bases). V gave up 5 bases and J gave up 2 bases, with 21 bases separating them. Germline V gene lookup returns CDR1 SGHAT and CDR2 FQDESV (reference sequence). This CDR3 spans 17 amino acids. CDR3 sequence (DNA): TGTGCCAGCAGCGGCCGTTTAACAGGGTTACTTCAAGAGACCCAGTACTTC. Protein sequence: CASSGRLTGLLQETQYF.